The clone carrying this TCR beta chain was counted at least ten times. Building the TCR beta libraries relied on iRepertoire HTBI primers, and CDR3 regions underwent Arm-PCR. TCRdb re-called the multiplex PCR reads through MiXCR, storing one row per CDR3 protein. The table includes a few hundred thousand distinct CDR3 sequences, roughly a quarter detected once. The data derive from a study of regulatory T cells in long-lasting Graves disease. Noted time point: persistent/refractory GD, antithyroid drugs over 5 years with positive TRAb. PBMC-derived RNA was used for the TCR library. V lost 9 bases and J 8 bases, leaving 27 bases between the germline ends. The germline V gene has CDR1 KGHDR and CDR2 SFDVKD. This CDR3 is 16 amino acids long.

The V call is TRBV24-1, the J call TRBJ1-2, with D possibly matching TRBD1 (5 bases). This sample comprised peripheral blood mononuclear cells (PBMCs), obtained when the disease was refractory, from a patient treated with antithyroid drugs. The receptor comes from a female donor with Graves disease. The CDR3 region has the DNA TGTGCCACCGCCCCAGGGCCTGCTAGACGGGTAGGAGGCTACACCTTC. Protein sequence: CATAPGPARRVGGYTF.